Presented here are 8 T cell receptor beta chains from one specimen sequenced in a study of blood T cells in healthy people across ages. Sample-barcoded 5' priming and a J-beta primer mix drove a second PCR of roughly 6 to 12 cycles. TCRdb independently ran MiXCR on the 5' RACE reads; one entry per CDR3 protein. The table records approximately 1.5 million distinct CDR3 sequences, about 31% of them present only once. The specimen was blood. The receptor source for this set is a young woman in good health.

The J gene is TRBJ2-7, the V gene TRBV20-1; D possibly corresponds to TRBD1 (6 bases). This CDR3 comprises 13 residues. Germline CDR1 DFQATT, CDR2 SNEGSKA (reference sequence). The V end was cut by 5 bases, the J end by 2 bases, with 13 bases between. The CDR3 region is CSAYPGQTYEQYF. In nucleotides, the CDR3 is TGCAGTGCTTACCCCGGACAGACCTACGAGCAGTACTTC.

This clonotype was observed a few times. V usage is TRBV4-3 and J usage is TRBJ2-7; D may be TRBD2 (5 bases). Germline CDR1 and CDR2: LGHNA and YSLEER. V dropped 4 bases and J dropped 2 bases, with 15 bases sitting between them. This CDR3 contains 15 residues. In nucleotides, the CDR3 is TGCGCCAGCAGCCCTGGAGCCGGGGATACCTACGAGCAGTACTTC. Encoded protein: CASSPGAGDTYEQYF.

The V gene is TRBV19, the J gene TRBJ2-3, with TRBD1 matching over 8 bases. Germline V gives CDR1 LNHDA, CDR2 SQIVND (reference sequence). The V segment lost 3 bases and the J segment 4 bases; nucleotides outside the gene matches: 6. This CDR3 has 15 residues. This CDR3 is CASSIRTGRSDTQYF. Written as DNA, the CDR3 is TGTGCCAGTAGTATCCGGACAGGGAGGTCAGATACGCAGTATTTT.

This clonotype was seen only a few times. V and J are TRBV28 and TRBJ2-7; maybe TRBD2 (6 bases). CDR3 length: 14 amino acids. The germline gives CDR1 MDHEN, CDR2 SYDVKM. With 5 bases removed from V and 3 bases from J, the gap between germline ends came to 14 bases. CDR3 DNA sequence: TGTGCCAGCAGTAGGTCGGGGGTTCTCTACGAGCAGTACTTC. Its translation: CASSRSGVLYEQYF.

The chain couples TRBV20-1 to TRBJ2-1; tentative D call: TRBD2 (5 bases). CDR1 is DFQATT and CDR2 is SNEGSKA in the germline V gene (reference sequence). This CDR3 contains 15 residues. Trimming pared 1 base from V and 0 bases from J, leaving 10 bases between. CDR3 region: CSARGIEGSYNEQFF. The CDR3 nucleotides read TGCAGTGCTAGAGGGATAGAGGGCTCCTACAATGAGCAGTTCTTC.

This sequence joins TRBV4-2 and TRBJ2-3, with TRBD2 matching over 11 bases. V dropped 3 bases and J dropped 2; count of bases not matched to a gene: 4. Looked up from germline, CDR1 is LGHNA and CDR2 is YNFKEQ. This CDR3 comprises 16 residues. CDR3 nucleotides: TGTGCCAGCAGCCATCCACTAGCGGGAGTCACAGATACGCAGTATTTT. This sequence encodes CASSHPLAGVTDTQYF.

This clonotype was detected a few times. The chain joins TRBV7-9 to TRBJ1-2, with D perhaps TRBD1 (5 bases). Per the germline V gene, CDR1 is SEHNR and CDR2 is FQNEAQ (reference sequence). The CDR3 covers 11 residues. The germline V and J ends were trimmed by 3 bases and 9 bases, with 8 bases remaining between them. CDR3 DNA: TGTGCCAGCAGCTTGGCAGGGAGCTACACCTTC. This gives the protein CASSLAGSYTF.

The chain carries TRBV25-1 and TRBJ1-2, with 10 bases aligning to TRBD1. V shed 4 bases and J 7 bases; nucleotides not matched to a gene: 12. CDR1 is MGHDK, CDR2 SYGVNS, per germline. CDR3 length equals 16 residues. Here the CDR3 DNA reads TGTGCCAGCAGTGCGTCATCCGGGACAGGGGACCCTGGCTACACCTTC. Protein: CASSASSGTGDPGYTF.